A selection of T cell receptor beta chains follows, all from one sample in a study of blood T cell repertoires in COVID-19. Only in-frame clones appear in the TCRdb table, and some are missing; sequencing was by immunoSEQ multiplex PCR. This table has under 250,000 clones, approximately 85% appearing once. The source material was peripheral blood. These receptors all stem from an older woman with COVID-19, enrolled during active disease. CDR3s include the opening cysteine and the closing phenylalanine or tryptophan. The order of the fields is V gene, clone size, D gene, J gene, CDR3 DNA, CDR3 protein. The D gene is left open where the match is weak. The size entry is marked missing in some rows and otherwise reads once, few, many or a size class.

v_gene: TRBV5-1; abundance: once; d_gene: TRBD1; j_gene: TRBJ2-7; CDR3nt: TGCGCCAGCAGCTTGGATGCCGGGACAGACTCCTACGAGCAGTACTTC; CDR3aa: CASSLDAGTDSYEQYF
v_gene: TRBV27; abundance: NA; d_gene: NA; j_gene: TRBJ1-4; CDR3nt: TGTGCCAGCAGCGGGACATCGAAGGGTGAAAAACTGTTTTTT; CDR3aa: CASSGTSKGEKLFF
v_gene: TRBV24-1; abundance: NA; d_gene: TRBD2; j_gene: TRBJ2-1; CDR3nt: TGTGCCACCAGTGATTCGGGCGGGAGGGAGTTTGGTGAGCAGTTCTTC; CDR3aa: CATSDSGGREFGEQFF
v_gene: TRBV5-6; abundance: NA; d_gene: NA; j_gene: TRBJ2-4; CDR3nt: TGTGCCAGCAGCTCTAAGAGCTCGACCAAAAACATTCAGTACTTC; CDR3aa: CASSSKSSTKNIQYF
v_gene: TRBV10-2; abundance: NA; d_gene: TRBD1; j_gene: TRBJ1-2; CDR3nt: TGCGCCAGCAGTGAGCAGACAGGGGTGATCTATGGCTACACCTTC; CDR3aa: CASSEQTGVIYGYTF
v_gene: TRBV19; abundance: NA; d_gene: NA; j_gene: TRBJ1-2; CDR3nt: TGTGCCAGTAGTCTCGGACTGAACTATGGCTACACCTTC; CDR3aa: CASSLGLNYGYTF
v_gene: TRBV7-7; abundance: NA; d_gene: NA; j_gene: TRBJ2-5; CDR3nt: TGTGCCAGCAGCTTAGGAACCACACAAGAGACCCAGTACTTC; CDR3aa: CASSLGTTQETQYF
v_gene: TRBV6-5; abundance: NA; d_gene: NA; j_gene: TRBJ2-2; CDR3nt: TGTGCCAGCAGCTATGGTGGTCTCGGGGAGCTGTTTTTT; CDR3aa: CASSYGGLGELFF
v_gene: TRBV2; abundance: NA; d_gene: NA; j_gene: TRBJ2-1; CDR3nt: TGTGCCAGCAGTGAATACATAACAGTGGGTGAGCAGTTCTTC; CDR3aa: CASSEYITVGEQFF
v_gene: TRBV12-3/TRBV12-4; abundance: NA; d_gene: NA; j_gene: TRBJ2-1; CDR3nt: TGTGCCAGCAGCAACTACAATGAGCAGTTCTTC; CDR3aa: CASSNYNEQFF
v_gene: TRBV15; abundance: NA; d_gene: NA; j_gene: TRBJ2-1; CDR3nt: TGTGCCACCAGCAGAGAACGTGGAGTCGTCAATGAGCAGTTCTTC; CDR3aa: CATSRERGVVNEQFF
v_gene: TRBV6-5; abundance: NA; d_gene: TRBD2; j_gene: TRBJ2-7; CDR3nt: TGTGCCAGCAGCCCAGCGGGGGTAATCTACGAGCAGTACTTC; CDR3aa: CASSPAGVIYEQYF
v_gene: TRBV27; abundance: NA; d_gene: TRBD1; j_gene: TRBJ2-2; CDR3nt: TGTGCCAGCAGGGGGGGACAGGGGGCGAACACCGGGGAGCTGTTTTTT; CDR3aa: CASRGGQGANTGELFF
v_gene: TRBV28; abundance: NA; d_gene: NA; j_gene: TRBJ1-5; CDR3nt: TGTGCCAGCAGCTTAGGGACAACAGGGAATCAGCCCCAGCATTTT; CDR3aa: CASSLGTTGNQPQHF
v_gene: TRBV12-1; abundance: NA; d_gene: NA; j_gene: TRBJ2-5; CDR3nt: TGTGCCAGCAGCTTTGGGCTAGCGGGAGGTTGGCAAGAGACCCAGTACTTC; CDR3aa: CASSFGLAGGWQETQYF
v_gene: TRBV7-9; abundance: few; d_gene: TRBD1; j_gene: TRBJ2-7; CDR3nt: TGTGCCAGCAGCTTGACAGGGGCTACGAACGAGCAGTACTTC; CDR3aa: CASSLTGATNEQYF
v_gene: TRBV4-1; abundance: NA; d_gene: NA; j_gene: TRBJ2-2; CDR3nt: TGCGCCAGCAGGCCTCTACAGGGACCGAACACCGGGGAGCTGTTTTTT; CDR3aa: CASRPLQGPNTGELFF
v_gene: TRBV28; abundance: NA; d_gene: NA; j_gene: TRBJ1-1; CDR3nt: TGTGCCAGCAGTCCAACAGACAGGAACACTGAAGCTTTCTTT; CDR3aa: CASSPTDRNTEAFF